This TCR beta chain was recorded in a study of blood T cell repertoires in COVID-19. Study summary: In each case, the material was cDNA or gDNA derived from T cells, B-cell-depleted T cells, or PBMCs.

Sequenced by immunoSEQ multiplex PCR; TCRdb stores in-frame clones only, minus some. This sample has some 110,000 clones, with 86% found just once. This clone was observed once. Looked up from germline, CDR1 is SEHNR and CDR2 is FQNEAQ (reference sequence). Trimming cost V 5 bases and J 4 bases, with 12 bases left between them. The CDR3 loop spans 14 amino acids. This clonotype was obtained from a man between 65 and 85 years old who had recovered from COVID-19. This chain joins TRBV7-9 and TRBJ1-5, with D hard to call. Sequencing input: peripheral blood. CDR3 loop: CASSGEGRNQPQHF. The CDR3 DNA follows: TGTGCCAGCAGCGGAGAAGGTCGGAATCAGCCCCAGCATTTT.